These 14 T cell receptor beta chains share one sample of origin, sequenced in a study of molecular identifiers for immune sequencing clone quantification. TCRdb processed the PCR reads anew with MiXCR; each CDR3 protein has one entry. The data contain about 510,000 distinct CDR3 sequences, less than 30% of them singletons. Sequencing was performed on naive CD8+ T cells from blood, with Jurkat cell RNA spiked in. Subset noted: FACS-sorted CD8+CD4-CCR7+CD45RA+ naive T cells. These receptors originate from a human donor in good health. Some libraries in this study had Jurkat cell RNA spiked in.

The sample holds a few counts of this clonotype. The chain uses TRBV11-2 and TRBJ1-1; 8 bases match TRBD1. The V gene end was trimmed by 6 bases and the J gene end by 4 bases; junction bases not matched to a gene: 10. The CDR3 extends over 15 amino acids. The germline V gene has CDR1 SGHAT and CDR2 FQNNGV. The CDR3 coding sequence is TGTGCCAGCAGTTGGGGACGACAGGGGCGCACTGAAGCTTTCTTT. It yields the protein CASSWGRQGRTEAFF. Drawing the rest from reference TRBV11-2 and TRBJ1-1, the complete variable domain is EAGVAQSPRYKIIEKRQSVAFWCNPISGHATLYWYQQILGQGPKLLIQFQNNGVVDDSQLPKDRFSAERLKGVDSTLKIQPAKLEDSAVYLCASSWGRQGRTEAFFGQGTRLTVV.

J is TRBJ1-5 and V is TRBV2; D is ambiguous. The CDR3 covers 14 residues. CDR1 and CDR2 (germline): SNHLY, FYNNEI. V shed 8 bases and J shed 2 bases, with 13 bases lying between them. The CDR3 sequence: CASQDPRGNQPQHF. CDR3 DNA: TGTGCCAGCCAGGACCCGCGGGGCAATCAGCCCCAGCATTTT.

On this clonotype: A much larger clone lies a single base off, so this may be a read error. The chain couples TRBV4-1 to TRBJ1-3, with D unclear. The CDR3 contains 16 residues. Germline V gene lookup returns CDR1 MGHRA and CDR2 YSYEKL. The CDR3 reads CASSLHEGISGNTICF. CDR3 nucleotides: TGCGCCAGCAGCCTTCACGAAGGGATCTCTGGAAACACCATATGTTTT.

The genes are TRBV30 and TRBJ2-7; D perhaps matches TRBD2 (5 bases). This CDR3 spans 13 amino acids. V lost 3 bases, J lost 5 bases, and 14 bases lay in between. Germline V gene sequence: CDR1 GTSNPN, CDR2 SVGIG (reference sequence). For the CDR3, the DNA is TGTGCCTGGAGCCTCCTTTCAGCGGACGAGCAGTACTTC. Protein sequence: CAWSLLSADEQYF. The entire variable domain, with the rest obtained from reference TRBV30 and TRBJ2-7, is as follows: SQTIHQWPATLVQPVGSPLSLECTVEGTSNPNLYWYRQAAGRGLQLLFYSVGIGQISSEVPQNLSASRPQDRQFILSSKKLLLSDSGFYLCAWSLLSADEQYFGPGTRLTVT.

This clonotype was counted many times. The chain recombines TRBV28 with TRBJ2-5; D assignment may be TRBD1 or TRBD2 (5 bases each). Germline values: CDR1 MDHEN, CDR2 SYDVKM. The CDR3 is made up of 14 amino acids. Trimming took off 4 bases at V and 4 bases at J, with 13 bases between the two ends. The CDR3 DNA sequence: TGTGCCAGCAGTTCCATGGGGGTAGTAGAGACCCAGTACTTC. Protein product: CASSSMGVVETQYF.

This clonotype was observed a handful of times. CDR3 loop: CASSFEGARTGELFF. In DNA, the CDR3 is TGCGCCAGCAGCTTCGAGGGGGCGCGCACCGGGGAGCTGTTTTTT. J is TRBJ2-2 and V is TRBV5-1; 7 positions agree with TRBD1. V trimming: 2 bases; J trimming: 4 bases; junction bases outside the gene matches: 5. There are 15 residues in the CDR3. The germline V gene encodes CDR1 SGHRS and CDR2 YFSETQ.

This clonotype was detected a few times. V gene TRBV5-4 combines with J gene TRBJ2-7, with D maybe TRBD1 (6 bases). This CDR3 comprises 15 residues. V was pared by 0 bases and J by 2 bases, with 12 bases between. The germline CDR1 and CDR2 sequences are SGHNT and YYREEE (reference sequence). This CDR3 is CASSLAPGVAYEQYF. CDR3 sequence (DNA): TGTGCCAGCAGCTTGGCGCCAGGGGTTGCCTACGAGCAGTACTTC.

About this clonotype itself: This could be a read error, since a much larger clone is one nucleotide away. This chain connects TRBV4-1 to TRBJ2-7; the D gene is possibly TRBD1 (5 bases). This CDR3 contains 16 residues. With 6 bases removed from V and 0 bases from J, the gap between germline ends came to 18 bases. Looked up from germline, CDR1 is MGHRA and CDR2 is YSYEKL. This chain's CDR3 is CASRPKLAGISYEQYF. The DNA of the CDR3 is TGCGCCAGCAGGCCCAAGTTGGCAGGGATCTCCTACGAGCAGTACTTC.

This clonotype came up a few times. The chain recombines TRBV6-6 with TRBJ2-7, with D hard to call. V lost 2 bases, J lost 6 bases, and 14 bases lay in between. The CDR3 covers 14 residues. Germline CDR1 is MNHNY and CDR2 is SVGAGI (reference sequence). CDR3 in DNA: TGTGCCAGCAGTTACAGGAGCGAGACGGCCGAGCAGTACTTC. This translates into CASSYRSETAEQYF.

This clonotype occurred a few times. The V call is TRBV6-5, the J call TRBJ2-5; 9 nucleotides match TRBD2. Trimming removed 7 bases from V and 4 bases from J; junction bases left unmatched: 10. The CDR3 is 15 residues long. CDR1 and CDR2 from the germline V gene are MNHEY and SVGAGI. CDR3 protein: CASTSGGFPGETQYF. The CDR3 region has the DNA TGTGCCAGCACGAGCGGGGGGTTCCCCGGAGAGACCCAGTACTTC.

This clonotype was seen a single time. This may be a read error, as it is one base from a much larger clone. The genes are TRBV6-5 and TRBJ2-2; D is possibly TRBD1 or TRBD2 (5 bases each). This CDR3 has 16 amino acids. Germline values: CDR1 MNHEY, CDR2 SVGAGI. Written as DNA, the CDR3 is TGTGCCAGCAGTTACCTTATGGGGACGGACACCGGGGAGCTGCTTTTT. Protein: CASSYLMGTDTGELLF.

This clonotype showed up just a few times. The J gene is TRBJ1-2, the V gene TRBV6-5, with 9 bases fitting TRBD1. V lost 2 bases, J lost 8 bases, and 3 bases stayed unmatched. The CDR3 sequence is 13 residues long. Germline V CDR1 and CDR2: MNHEY, SVGAGI. This CDR3 reads CASSYTGGDGYTF. CDR3 bases: TGTGCCAGCAGTTACACAGGGGGCGACGGCTACACCTTC.

This clonotype was detected only a few times. The chain is built from TRBV9 and TRBJ1-2; no firm D call. CDR3 size: 13 residues. The V end was cut by 0 bases, the J end by 1 base, with 4 bases between. CDR1 and CDR2 from the germline V gene are SGDLS and YYNGEE. CDR3 DNA: TGTGCCAGCAGCGTAGGGCATAACTATGGCTACACCTTC. Protein sequence: CASSVGHNYGYTF.

At least ten counts were recorded for this clonotype. CDR3 in amino acids: CSARKVGGRNIQYF. The CDR3 DNA follows: TGCAGTGCTAGAAAGGTCGGGGGGAGAAACATTCAGTACTTC. The V call is TRBV20-1, the J call TRBJ2-4; 7 nucleotides agree with TRBD2. This CDR3 is built from 14 residues. The germline gives CDR1 DFQATT, CDR2 SNEGSKA (reference sequence). After removal of 2 bases from V and 6 bases from J, the junction contained 7 bases not matched to a gene.